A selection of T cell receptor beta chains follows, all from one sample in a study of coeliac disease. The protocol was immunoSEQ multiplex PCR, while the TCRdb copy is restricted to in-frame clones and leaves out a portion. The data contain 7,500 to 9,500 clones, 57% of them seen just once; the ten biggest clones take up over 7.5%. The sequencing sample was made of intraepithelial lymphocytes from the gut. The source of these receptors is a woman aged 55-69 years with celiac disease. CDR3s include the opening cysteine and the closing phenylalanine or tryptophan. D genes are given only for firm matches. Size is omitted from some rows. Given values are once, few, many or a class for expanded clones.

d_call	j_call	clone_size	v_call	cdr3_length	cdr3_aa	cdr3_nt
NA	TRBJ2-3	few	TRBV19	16	CASSMGAVSAQDTQYF	TGTGCCAGTAGTATGGGGGCGGTCTCTGCCCAAGATACGCAGTATTTT
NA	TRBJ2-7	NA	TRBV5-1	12	CASSSSSYEQYF	TGCGCCAGCAGTTCCAGCTCCTACGAGCAGTACTTC
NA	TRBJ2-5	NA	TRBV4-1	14	CASSQGGSGETQYF	TGCGCCAGCAGCCAGGGGGGTAGCGGAGAGACCCAGTACTTC
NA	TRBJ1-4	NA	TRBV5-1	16	CASSLGQTATNEKLFF	TGCGCCAGCAGCTTGGGACAGACTGCAACTAATGAAAAACTGTTTTTT
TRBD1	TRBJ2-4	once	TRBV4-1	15	CASSLRTGGENIQYF	TGCGCCAGCAGCCTACGGACAGGGGGAGAAAACATTCAGTACTTC
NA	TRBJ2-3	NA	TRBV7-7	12	CASSPDRDTQYF	TGTGCCAGCAGCCCGGACAGAGATACGCAGTATTTT
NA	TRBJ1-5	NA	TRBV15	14	CATSSFTGNQPQHF	TGTGCCACCAGCAGTTTCACCGGGAATCAGCCCCAGCATTTT
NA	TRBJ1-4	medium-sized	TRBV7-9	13	CASSQGTNEKLFF	TGTGCCAGCAGCCAGGGAACTAATGAAAAACTGTTTTTT
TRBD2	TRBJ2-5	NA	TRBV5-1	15	CASSLGSGGEETQYF	TGCGCCAGCAGCTTGGGGTCTGGGGGGGAAGAGACCCAGTACTTC
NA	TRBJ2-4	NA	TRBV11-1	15	CASSPDPGPKNIQYF	TGTGCCAGCAGCCCGGACCCAGGGCCCAAAAACATTCAGTACTTC
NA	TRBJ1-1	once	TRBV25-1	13	CASDGYENTEAFF	TGTGCCAGTGACGGGTACGAGAACACTGAAGCTTTCTTT
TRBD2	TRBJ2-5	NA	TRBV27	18	CATKRTTSGRNRGETQYF	TGTGCCACCAAACGCACGACTAGCGGGAGGAATCGAGGAGAGACCCAGTACTTC
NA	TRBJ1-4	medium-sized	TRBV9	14	CASSGRETNEKLFF	TGTGCCAGCAGCGGGAGGGAGACTAATGAAAAACTGTTTTTT
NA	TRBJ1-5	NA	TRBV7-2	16	CASSLGGHHPHQPQHF	TGTGCCAGCAGCTTAGGGGGCCACCATCCACATCAGCCCCAGCATTTT
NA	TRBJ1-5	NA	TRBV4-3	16	CASSQGRDTSNQPQHF	TGCGCCAGCAGCCAAGGTCGTGACACTAGCAATCAGCCCCAGCATTTT
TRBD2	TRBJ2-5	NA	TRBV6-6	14	CASSPMTSAETQYF	TGTGCCAGCAGTCCAATGACTAGCGCGGAGACCCAGTACTTC
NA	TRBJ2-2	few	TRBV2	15	CASSGGRMRTGELFF	TGTGCCAGCAGCGGGGGACGGATGAGAACCGGGGAGCTGTTTTTT
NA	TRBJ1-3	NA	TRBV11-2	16	CASSLTGHWAGNTIYF	TGTGCCAGCAGCTTGACGGGACACTGGGCCGGAAACACCATATATTTT
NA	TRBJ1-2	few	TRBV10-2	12	CASTTLNYGYTF	TGCGCCAGCACTACACTAAACTATGGCTACACCTTC
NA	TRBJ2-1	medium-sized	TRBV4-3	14	CASSQERSSDEQFF	TGCGCCAGCAGCCAAGAAAGGAGCTCCGATGAGCAGTTCTTC
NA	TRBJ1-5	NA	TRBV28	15	CASSIQGIGNQPQHF	TGTGCCAGCAGTATACAGGGAATTGGCAATCAGCCCCAGCATTTT
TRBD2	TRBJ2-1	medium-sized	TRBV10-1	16	CASSKVWGGRYNEQFF	TGCGCCAGCAGTAAGGTGTGGGGGGGACGCTACAATGAGCAGTTCTTC
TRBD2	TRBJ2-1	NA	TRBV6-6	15	CASSYSSLAGVEQFF	TGTGCCAGCAGTTACTCGAGTCTAGCGGGAGTAGAGCAGTTCTTC
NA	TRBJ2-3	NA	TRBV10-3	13	CAIMGGGTDTQYF	TGTGCCATCATGGGGGGAGGCACAGATACGCAGTATTTT
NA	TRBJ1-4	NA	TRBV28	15	CASSGREGVNEKLFF	TGTGCCAGCAGTGGTCGCGAGGGGGTGAATGAAAAACTGTTTTTT
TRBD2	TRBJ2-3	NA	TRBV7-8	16	CASSFLWEGRTDTQYF	TGTGCCAGCAGCTTCCTGTGGGAGGGACGCACAGATACGCAGTATTTT
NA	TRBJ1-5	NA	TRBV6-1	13	CAAQQGSNQPQHF	TGTGCCGCCCAACAGGGATCCAATCAGCCCCAGCATTTT
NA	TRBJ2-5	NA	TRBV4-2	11	CASRRGETQYF	TGTGCCAGCCGACGGGGGGAGACCCAGTACTTC
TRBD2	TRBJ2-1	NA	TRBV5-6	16	CASSPQLAGDYNEQFF	TGTGCCAGCAGCCCTCAACTAGCGGGAGACTACAATGAGCAGTTCTTC
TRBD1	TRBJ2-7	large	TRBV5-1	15	CASSLGSGQNYEQYF	TGCGCCAGCAGCTTGGGGTCGGGACAGAACTACGAGCAGTACTTC
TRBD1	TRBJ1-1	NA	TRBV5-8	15	CASSLAGQWVAEAFF	TGTGCCAGCAGCTTGGCGGGACAGTGGGTCGCTGAAGCTTTCTTT
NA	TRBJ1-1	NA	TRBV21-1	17	CASTRDRSPSGNTEAFF	TGTGCCAGCACCAGAGACAGGTCCCCATCGGGGAACACTGAAGCTTTCTTT
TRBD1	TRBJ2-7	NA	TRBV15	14	CATSRDRGFFEQYF	TGTGCCACCAGCAGAGACAGGGGGTTTTTCGAGCAGTACTTC
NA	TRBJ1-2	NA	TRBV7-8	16	CASSLAISGGTQGYTF	TGTGCCAGCAGCTTAGCAATTTCGGGGGGGACTCAGGGCTACACCTTC
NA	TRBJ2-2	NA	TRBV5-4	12	CASTQNTGELFF	TGTGCCAGCACCCAGAACACCGGGGAGCTGTTTTTT
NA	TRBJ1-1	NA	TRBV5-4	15	CASSLRTAMNTEAFF	TGTGCCAGCAGCTTGAGGACAGCAATGAACACTGAAGCTTTCTTT
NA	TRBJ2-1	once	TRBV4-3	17	CASSQDKDSGIYNEQFF	TGCGCCAGCAGCCAAGACAAGGACTCAGGCATCTACAATGAGCAGTTCTTC
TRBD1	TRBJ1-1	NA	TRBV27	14	CASSPGQTNTEAFF	TGTGCCAGCAGTCCGGGACAGACCAACACTGAAGCTTTCTTT
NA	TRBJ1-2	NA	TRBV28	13	CASREWTDYGYTF	TGTGCCAGCAGAGAATGGACAGATTATGGCTACACCTTC
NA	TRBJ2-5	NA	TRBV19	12	CASSPQGGTQYF	TGTGCCAGTAGCCCTCAGGGAGGGACCCAGTACTTC